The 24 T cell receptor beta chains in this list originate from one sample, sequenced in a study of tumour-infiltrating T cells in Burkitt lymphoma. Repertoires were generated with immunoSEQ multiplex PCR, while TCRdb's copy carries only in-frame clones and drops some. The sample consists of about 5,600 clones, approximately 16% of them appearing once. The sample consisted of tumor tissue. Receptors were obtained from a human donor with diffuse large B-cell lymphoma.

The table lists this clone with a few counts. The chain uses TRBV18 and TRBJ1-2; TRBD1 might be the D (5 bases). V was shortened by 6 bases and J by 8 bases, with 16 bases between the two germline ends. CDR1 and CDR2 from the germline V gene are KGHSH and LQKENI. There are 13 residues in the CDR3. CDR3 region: CASSGAGPRGYTF. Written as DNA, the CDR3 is TGTGCCAGCTCCGGGGCGGGGCCAAGGGGCTACACCTTC.

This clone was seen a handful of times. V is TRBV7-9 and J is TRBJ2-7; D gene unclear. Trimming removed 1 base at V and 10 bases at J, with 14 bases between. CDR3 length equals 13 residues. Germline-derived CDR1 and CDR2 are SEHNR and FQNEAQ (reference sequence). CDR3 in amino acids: CASSLEVALVQYF. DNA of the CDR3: TGTGCCAGCAGCTTAGAAGTGGCGTTGGTTCAGTACTTC.

The CDR3 sequence is CASSQYRGYDEQYF. The CDR3 DNA reads as TGTGCCAGCAGCCAGTACAGGGGGTATGACGAGCAGTACTTC. The V call is TRBV4-2, the J call TRBJ2-7, with TRBD1 matching over 8 bases. V lost 3 bases to trimming and J lost 5 bases; unmatched junction nucleotides: 6. Germline V gene lookup returns CDR1 LGHNA and CDR2 YNFKEQ. This CDR3 region has 14 residues.

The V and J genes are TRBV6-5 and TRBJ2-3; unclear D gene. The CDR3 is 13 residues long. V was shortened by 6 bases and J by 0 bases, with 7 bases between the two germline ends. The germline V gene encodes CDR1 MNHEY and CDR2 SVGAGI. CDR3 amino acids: CASRRGSTDTQYF. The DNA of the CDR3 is TGTGCCAGCAGAAGAGGCAGCACAGATACGCAGTATTTT.

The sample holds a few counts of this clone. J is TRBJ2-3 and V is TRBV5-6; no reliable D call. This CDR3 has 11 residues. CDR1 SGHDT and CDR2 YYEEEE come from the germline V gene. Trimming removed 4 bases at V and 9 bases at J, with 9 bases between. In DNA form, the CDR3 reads TGTGCCAGCAGCGTGGAGTCCACGCAGTATTTT. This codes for CASSVESTQYF. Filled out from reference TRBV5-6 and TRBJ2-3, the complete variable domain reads DAGVTQSPTHLIKTRGQQVTLRCSPKSGHDTVSWYQQALGQGPQFIFQYYEEEERQRGNFPDRFSGHQFPNYSSELNVNALLLGDSALYLCASSVESTQYFGPGTRLTVL.

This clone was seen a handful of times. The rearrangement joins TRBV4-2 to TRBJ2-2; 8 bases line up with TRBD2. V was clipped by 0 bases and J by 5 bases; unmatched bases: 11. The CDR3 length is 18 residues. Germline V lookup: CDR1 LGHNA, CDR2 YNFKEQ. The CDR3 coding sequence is TGTGCCAGCAGCCAAGACTACTCGGCGGGAGGACCGACCGGGGAGCTGTTTTTT. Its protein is CASSQDYSAGGPTGELFF.

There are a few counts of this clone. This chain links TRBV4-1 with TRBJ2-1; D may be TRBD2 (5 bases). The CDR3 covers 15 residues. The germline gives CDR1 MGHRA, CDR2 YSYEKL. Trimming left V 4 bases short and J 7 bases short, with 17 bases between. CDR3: CASSPSNGGWNEQFF. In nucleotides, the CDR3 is TGCGCCAGCAGCCCGTCTAATGGCGGGTGGAATGAGCAGTTCTTC.

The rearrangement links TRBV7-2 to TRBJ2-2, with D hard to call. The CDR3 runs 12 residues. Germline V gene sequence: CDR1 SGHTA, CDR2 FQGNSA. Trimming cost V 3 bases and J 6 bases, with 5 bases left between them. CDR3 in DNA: TGTGCCAGCAGCTTGCTGGCCGGGGAGCTGTTTTTT. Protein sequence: CASSLLAGELFF.

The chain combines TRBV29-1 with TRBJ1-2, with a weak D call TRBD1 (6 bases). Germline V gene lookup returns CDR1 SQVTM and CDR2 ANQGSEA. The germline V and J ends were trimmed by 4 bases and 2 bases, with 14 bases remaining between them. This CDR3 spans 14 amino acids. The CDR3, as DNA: TGCAGCGTTGGGGTGACAGGTGACAACTATGGCTACACCTTC. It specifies CSVGVTGDNYGYTF.

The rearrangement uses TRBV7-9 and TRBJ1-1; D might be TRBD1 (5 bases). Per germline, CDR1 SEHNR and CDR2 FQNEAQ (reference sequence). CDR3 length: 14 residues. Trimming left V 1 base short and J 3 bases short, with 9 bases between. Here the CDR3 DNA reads TGTGCCAGCAGCTTAGGGGCAGGGTACACTGAAGCTTTCTTT. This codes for CASSLGAGYTEAFF.

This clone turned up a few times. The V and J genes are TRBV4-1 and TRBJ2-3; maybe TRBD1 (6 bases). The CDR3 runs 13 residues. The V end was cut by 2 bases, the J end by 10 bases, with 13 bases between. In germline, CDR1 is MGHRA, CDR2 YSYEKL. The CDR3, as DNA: TGCGCCAGCAGCCAATTACAGGGTGGCCCGCAGTATTTT. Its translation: CASSQLQGGPQYF.

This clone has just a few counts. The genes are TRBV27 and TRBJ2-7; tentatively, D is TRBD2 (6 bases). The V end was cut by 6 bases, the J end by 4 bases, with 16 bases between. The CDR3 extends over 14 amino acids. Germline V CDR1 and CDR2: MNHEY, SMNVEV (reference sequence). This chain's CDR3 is CASSPGRRAYEQYF. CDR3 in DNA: TGTGCCAGCAGCCCCGGGAGACGGGCATACGAGCAGTACTTC.

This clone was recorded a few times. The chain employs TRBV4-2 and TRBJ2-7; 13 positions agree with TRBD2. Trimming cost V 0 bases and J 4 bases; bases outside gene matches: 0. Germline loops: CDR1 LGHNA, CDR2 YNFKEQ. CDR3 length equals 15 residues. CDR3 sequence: CASSQELAGGYEQYF. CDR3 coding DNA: TGTGCCAGCAGCCAAGAACTAGCGGGAGGGTACGAGCAGTACTTC.

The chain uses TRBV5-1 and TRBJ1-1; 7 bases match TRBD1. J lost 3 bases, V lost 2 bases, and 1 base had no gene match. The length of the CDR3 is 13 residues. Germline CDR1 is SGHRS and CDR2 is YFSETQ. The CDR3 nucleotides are TGCGCCAGCAGCTTAACAGGGGACACTGAAGCTTTCTTT. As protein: CASSLTGDTEAFF. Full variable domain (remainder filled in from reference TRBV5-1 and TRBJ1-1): KAGVTQTPRYLIKTRGQQVTLSCSPISGHRSVSWYQQTPGQGLQFLFEYFSETQRNKGNFPGRFSGRQFSNSRSEMNVSTLELGDSALYLCASSLTGDTEAFFGQGTRLTVV.

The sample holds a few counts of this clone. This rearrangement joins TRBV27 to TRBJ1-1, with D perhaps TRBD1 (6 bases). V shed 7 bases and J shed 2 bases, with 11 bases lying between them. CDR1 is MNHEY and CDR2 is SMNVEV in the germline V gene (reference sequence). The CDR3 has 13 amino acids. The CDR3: CASTGALNTEAFF. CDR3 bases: TGTGCCAGCACAGGGGCGCTAAACACTGAAGCTTTCTTT.

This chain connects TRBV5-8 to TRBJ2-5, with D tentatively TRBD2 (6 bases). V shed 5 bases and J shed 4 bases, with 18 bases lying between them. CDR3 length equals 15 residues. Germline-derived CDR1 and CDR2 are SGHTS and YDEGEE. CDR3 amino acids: CASSIIRGSGETQYF. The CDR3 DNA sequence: TGTGCCAGCAGTATCATACGGGGGAGCGGAGAGACCCAGTACTTC.

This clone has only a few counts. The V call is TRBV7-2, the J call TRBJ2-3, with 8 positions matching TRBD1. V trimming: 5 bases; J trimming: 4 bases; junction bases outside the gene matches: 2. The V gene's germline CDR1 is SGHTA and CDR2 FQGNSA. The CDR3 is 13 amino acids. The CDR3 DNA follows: TGTGCCAGCAGCCCACAGGGGGCAGATACGCAGTATTTT. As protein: CASSPQGADTQYF.

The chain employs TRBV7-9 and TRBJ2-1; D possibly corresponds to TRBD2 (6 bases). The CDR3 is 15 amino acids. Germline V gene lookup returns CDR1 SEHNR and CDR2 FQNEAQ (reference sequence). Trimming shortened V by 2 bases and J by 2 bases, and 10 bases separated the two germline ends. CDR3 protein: CASSLRLGPYNEQFF. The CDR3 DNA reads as TGTGCCAGCAGCTTAAGACTAGGTCCCTACAATGAGCAGTTCTTC.

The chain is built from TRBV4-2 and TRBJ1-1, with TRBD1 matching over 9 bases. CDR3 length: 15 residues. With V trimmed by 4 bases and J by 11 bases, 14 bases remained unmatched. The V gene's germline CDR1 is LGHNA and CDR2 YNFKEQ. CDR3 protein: CASSPSAGQGGSAFF. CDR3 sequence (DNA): TGTGCCAGCAGCCCTTCCGCGGGACAGGGCGGTTCTGCTTTCTTT.

CDR3 sequence (DNA): TGTGCCAGCTCACCAAGGGCGACTGGACAGGGAAGGGAAAGGAACTATGGCTACACCTTC. Its translation: CASSPRATGQGRERNYGYTF. The V call is TRBV18, the J call TRBJ1-2; 8 nucleotides match TRBD1. The junction had 19 bases not matched to a gene; V was cut back by 2 bases and J by 2 bases. The germline CDR1 and CDR2 sequences are KGHSH and LQKENI. The CDR3 runs to 20 residues.

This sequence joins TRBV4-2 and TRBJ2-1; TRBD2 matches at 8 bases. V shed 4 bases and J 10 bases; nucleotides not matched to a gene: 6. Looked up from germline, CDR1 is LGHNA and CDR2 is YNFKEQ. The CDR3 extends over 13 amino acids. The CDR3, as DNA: TGTGCCAGCAGCCTACAAAGCGGGGGAGAGCAGTTCTTC. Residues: CASSLQSGGEQFF.

The CDR3 spells CASSQPTGGGEQYF. The DNA for the CDR3 is TGTGCCAGCAGCCAGCCGACAGGGGGCGGCGAGCAGTACTTC. The chain is built from TRBV11-1 and TRBJ2-7; 10 bases are shared with TRBD1. V was pared by 5 bases and J by 6 bases, with 7 bases of the junction left unmatched. The length of the CDR3 is 14 residues. Germline CDR1 is SGHAT and CDR2 is FQDESV (reference sequence).

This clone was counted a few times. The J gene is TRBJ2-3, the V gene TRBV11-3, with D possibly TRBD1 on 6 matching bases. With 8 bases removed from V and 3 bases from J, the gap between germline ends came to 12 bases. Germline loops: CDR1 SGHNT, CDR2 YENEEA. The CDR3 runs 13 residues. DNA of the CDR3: TGTGCCAGCCGGGTTCAGGGGACAGATACGCAGTATTTT. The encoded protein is CASRVQGTDTQYF.

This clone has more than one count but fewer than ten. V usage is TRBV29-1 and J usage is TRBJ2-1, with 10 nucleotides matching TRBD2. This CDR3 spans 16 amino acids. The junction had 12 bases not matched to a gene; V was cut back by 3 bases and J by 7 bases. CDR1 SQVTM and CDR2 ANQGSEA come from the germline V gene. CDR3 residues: CSVDVWASGSRNEQFF. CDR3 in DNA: TGCAGCGTTGATGTCTGGGCTAGCGGGAGTAGAAATGAGCAGTTCTTC.